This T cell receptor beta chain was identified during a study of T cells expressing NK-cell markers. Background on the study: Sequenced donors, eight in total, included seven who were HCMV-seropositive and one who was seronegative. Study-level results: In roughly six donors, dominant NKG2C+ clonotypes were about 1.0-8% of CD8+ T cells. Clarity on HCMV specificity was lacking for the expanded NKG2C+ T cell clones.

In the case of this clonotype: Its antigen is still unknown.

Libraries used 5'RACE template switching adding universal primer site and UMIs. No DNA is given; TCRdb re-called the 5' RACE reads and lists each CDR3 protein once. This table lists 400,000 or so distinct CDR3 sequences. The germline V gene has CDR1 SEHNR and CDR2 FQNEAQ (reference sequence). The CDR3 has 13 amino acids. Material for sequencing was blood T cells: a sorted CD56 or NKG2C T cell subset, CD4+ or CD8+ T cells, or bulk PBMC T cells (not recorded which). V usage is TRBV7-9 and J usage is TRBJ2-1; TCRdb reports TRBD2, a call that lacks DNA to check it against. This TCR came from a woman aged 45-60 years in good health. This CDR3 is CASTAGAYNEQFF.